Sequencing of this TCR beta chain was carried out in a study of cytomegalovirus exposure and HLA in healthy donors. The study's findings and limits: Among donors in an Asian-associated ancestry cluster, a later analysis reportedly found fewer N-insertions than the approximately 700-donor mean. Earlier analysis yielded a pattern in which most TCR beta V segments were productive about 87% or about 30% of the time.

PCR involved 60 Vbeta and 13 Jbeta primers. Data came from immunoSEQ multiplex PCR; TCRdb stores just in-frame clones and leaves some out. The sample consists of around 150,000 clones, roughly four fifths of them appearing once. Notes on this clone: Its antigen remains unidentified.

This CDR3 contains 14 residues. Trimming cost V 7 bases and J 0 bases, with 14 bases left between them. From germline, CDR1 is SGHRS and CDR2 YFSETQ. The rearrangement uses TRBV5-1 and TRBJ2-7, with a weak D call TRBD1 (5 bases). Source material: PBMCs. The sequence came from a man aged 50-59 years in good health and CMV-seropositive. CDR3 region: CASASDRPSYEQYF. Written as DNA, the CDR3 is TGCGCCAGCGCCTCCGACAGACCCTCCTACGAGCAGTACTTC.